A selection of T cell receptor beta chains follows, all from one sample in a study of CD8 T cells in Susac syndrome. In TCRdb, the immunoSEQ multiplex PCR reads were re-called with MiXCR into one record per CDR3 protein. The table lists about 300,000 distinct CDR3 sequences, about 88% of them singletons. Sequencing was carried out using CD8+ T cells from PBMCs. Receptors were obtained from a human donor with multiple sclerosis. Both conserved end residues are part of each CDR3. Fields, in order: clone size, D gene, V gene, J gene, CDR3 DNA, CDR3 protein. The D gene is left open where the match is weak. Not every row has a clone size; where given, it reads once, few, many or a size class.

clone_size: .; d_call: .; v_call: TRBV7-6; j_call: TRBJ2-7; cdr3_nt: TGTGCCAGCAGCTTAGCGAAGGGGAACGAGCAGTACTTC; cdr3_aa: CASSLAKGNEQYF
clone_size: .; d_call: .; v_call: TRBV6-2/TRBV6-3; j_call: TRBJ2-1; cdr3_nt: TGTGCCAGCAGTTACGTGGCAACCAATGAGCAGTTCTTC; cdr3_aa: CASSYVATNEQFF
clone_size: once; d_call: .; v_call: TRBV4-3; j_call: TRBJ2-1; cdr3_nt: TGCGCCAGCAGCCAGGGTCCCACCTCGCATGAGCAGTTCTTC; cdr3_aa: CASSQGPTSHEQFF
clone_size: .; d_call: .; v_call: TRBV2; j_call: TRBJ1-5; cdr3_nt: TGTGCCAGCATGCGTGTTGGGGGTAGCAATCAGCCCCAGCATTTT; cdr3_aa: CASMRVGGSNQPQHF
clone_size: .; d_call: TRBD1; v_call: TRBV7-9; j_call: TRBJ1-1; cdr3_nt: TGTGCCAGCAGCTTAGAACAGGGGATGAACACTGAAGCTTTCTTT; cdr3_aa: CASSLEQGMNTEAFF
clone_size: .; d_call: TRBD1; v_call: TRBV7-9; j_call: TRBJ2-7; cdr3_nt: TGTGCCAGCAGCACGAACAGGGGGCTAGAATCCTACGAGCAGTACTTC; cdr3_aa: CASSTNRGLESYEQYF
clone_size: .; d_call: .; v_call: TRBV27; j_call: TRBJ1-5; cdr3_nt: TGTGCCAGCGCGGCAGTCTATAGCAATCAGCCCCAGCATTTT; cdr3_aa: CASAAVYSNQPQHF
clone_size: .; d_call: .; v_call: TRBV28; j_call: TRBJ2-3; cdr3_nt: TGTGCCAGCAGTTTTGTCTCAGATACGCAGTATTTT; cdr3_aa: CASSFVSDTQYF
clone_size: .; d_call: .; v_call: TRBV19; j_call: TRBJ2-7; cdr3_nt: TGTGCCAGTAGTATAGTCGGCAGGGTCTACGAGCAGTACTTC; cdr3_aa: CASSIVGRVYEQYF
clone_size: .; d_call: .; v_call: TRBV6-1; j_call: TRBJ2-7; cdr3_nt: TGTGCCAGCAGACCTGGGACGGACACCGAGCAGTACTTC; cdr3_aa: CASRPGTDTEQYF
clone_size: .; d_call: .; v_call: TRBV9; j_call: TRBJ2-3; cdr3_nt: TGTGCCAGCAGCGCCGGGATCGCGGCCGGAGATACGCAGTATTTT; cdr3_aa: CASSAGIAAGDTQYF
clone_size: .; d_call: .; v_call: TRBV15; j_call: TRBJ2-7; cdr3_nt: TGTGCCACCAGCAGAGTAGGGGAACAGTACGAGCAGTACTTC; cdr3_aa: CATSRVGEQYEQYF
clone_size: .; d_call: .; v_call: TRBV9; j_call: TRBJ2-2; cdr3_nt: TGTGCCAGCAGCCCCCTCGGCGCGGGGAACACCGGGGAGCTGTTTTTT; cdr3_aa: CASSPLGAGNTGELFF
clone_size: .; d_call: TRBD1; v_call: TRBV4-2; j_call: TRBJ2-5; cdr3_nt: TGTGCCAGCAGCCAAGATAGATGGGGGACAGGAGACCAAGAGACCCAGTACTTC; cdr3_aa: CASSQDRWGTGDQETQYF
clone_size: .; d_call: TRBD1; v_call: TRBV28; j_call: TRBJ1-5; cdr3_nt: TGTGCCAGCAGTGCCCTGGGACAGCTCAATCAGCCCCAGCATTTT; cdr3_aa: CASSALGQLNQPQHF
clone_size: .; d_call: .; v_call: TRBV24-1; j_call: TRBJ2-1; cdr3_nt: TGTGCCACCAGTGATCCTAGGGGCTCCTACAATGAGCAGTTCTTC; cdr3_aa: CATSDPRGSYNEQFF
clone_size: .; d_call: .; v_call: TRBV29-1; j_call: TRBJ2-7; cdr3_nt: TGCAGCGTTGAAGGCCGGCAGGGCGCCTACGAGCAGTACTTC; cdr3_aa: CSVEGRQGAYEQYF
clone_size: .; d_call: TRBD1; v_call: TRBV6-1; j_call: TRBJ2-7; cdr3_nt: TGTGCCAGCAGACCAGAACGAAGGGACAGGCAATACGAGCAGTACTTC; cdr3_aa: CASRPERRDRQYEQYF
clone_size: .; d_call: TRBD2; v_call: TRBV19; j_call: TRBJ2-1; cdr3_nt: TGTGCCAGTAGCACTACTAGCGGGAGGGACTCCTACAATGAGCAGTTCTTC; cdr3_aa: CASSTTSGRDSYNEQFF
clone_size: .; d_call: .; v_call: TRBV27; j_call: TRBJ2-1; cdr3_nt: TGTGCCAGCAGTTCCGCACAGGCCTACAATGAGCAGTTCTTC; cdr3_aa: CASSSAQAYNEQFF
clone_size: .; d_call: .; v_call: TRBV7-9; j_call: TRBJ1-4; cdr3_nt: TGTGCCAGCAGCTTACTGAATGAAAAACTGTTTTTT; cdr3_aa: CASSLLNEKLFF
clone_size: .; d_call: .; v_call: TRBV28; j_call: TRBJ2-6; cdr3_nt: TGTGCCAGCAGTACCGGTCTCTCTGGGGCCAACGTCCTGACTTTC; cdr3_aa: CASSTGLSGANVLTF
clone_size: .; d_call: TRBD2; v_call: TRBV7-9; j_call: TRBJ2-1; cdr3_nt: TGTGCCAGCGGCTCTGGACTAGTTTCCTACAATGAGCAGTTCTTC; cdr3_aa: CASGSGLVSYNEQFF
clone_size: .; d_call: .; v_call: TRBV12-3/TRBV12-4; j_call: TRBJ2-5; cdr3_nt: TGTGCCAGCATATCGGGAAGCCAAGAGACCCAGTACTTC; cdr3_aa: CASISGSQETQYF
clone_size: .; d_call: .; v_call: TRBV4-3; j_call: TRBJ2-5; cdr3_nt: TGCGCCAGCAGCCAAGATCCAGGGGCGTACCAAGAGACCCAGTACTTC; cdr3_aa: CASSQDPGAYQETQYF
clone_size: .; d_call: .; v_call: TRBV4-3; j_call: TRBJ2-5; cdr3_nt: TGCGCCAGCAGCCAAGGAGGGACCCAAGAGACCCAGTACTTC; cdr3_aa: CASSQGGTQETQYF
clone_size: once; d_call: .; v_call: TRBV5-1; j_call: TRBJ2-7; cdr3_nt: TGCGCCAGCAGCTTTTTTGCGGGGAGCTCCTACGAGCAGTACTTC; cdr3_aa: CASSFFAGSSYEQYF